The source of this T cell receptor (beta chain) is a study of T cells in Graves' hyperthyroidism and ophthalmopathy. Amplified TCR beta CDR3 regions came from RNA transcripts. Primed by the HTBI set, a first-round RT-PCR was run on the TCR CDR3. From the multiplex PCR reads, TCRdb called clonotypes with MiXCR, one entry per CDR3 protein. The sample lists a few hundred thousand distinct CDR3 sequences; 15% were seen once. Concerning this clonotype: Its antigen is undetermined.

Overall study findings and caveats: Ophthalmopathy prediction by the model preceded onset by a median approximately 5.9 months.

Patients aged 18 to 65 had newly diagnosed hyperthyroidism lasting under 2 months. The CDR3 is 17 amino acids. The V gene's germline CDR1 is MDHEN and CDR2 SYDVKM. Trimming cost V 6 bases and J 2 bases; bases outside gene matches: 12. What was sequenced was blood. This sequence originates from a woman in her twenties or thirties with Graves' hyperthyroidism. The V gene is TRBV28, the J gene TRBJ2-3, with 9 bases identical to TRBD2. For the CDR3, the DNA is TGTGCCAGCAGCCCCATCCGGACTAGCGACCCCACAGATACGCAGTATTTT. As protein: CASSPIRTSDPTDTQYF.